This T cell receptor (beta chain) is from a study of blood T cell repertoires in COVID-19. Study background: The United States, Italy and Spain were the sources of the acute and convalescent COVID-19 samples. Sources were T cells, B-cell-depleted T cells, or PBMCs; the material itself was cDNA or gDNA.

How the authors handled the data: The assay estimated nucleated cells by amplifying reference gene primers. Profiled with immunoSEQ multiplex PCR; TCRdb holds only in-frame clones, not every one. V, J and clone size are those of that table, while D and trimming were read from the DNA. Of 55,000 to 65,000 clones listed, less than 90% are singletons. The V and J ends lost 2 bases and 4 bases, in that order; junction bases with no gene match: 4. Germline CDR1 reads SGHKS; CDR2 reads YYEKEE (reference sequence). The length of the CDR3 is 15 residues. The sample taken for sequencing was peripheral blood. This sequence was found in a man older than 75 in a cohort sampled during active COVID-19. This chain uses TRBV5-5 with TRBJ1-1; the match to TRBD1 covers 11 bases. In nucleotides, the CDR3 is TGTGCCAGCAGCTTTTTCGGGACAGGGGGCACTGAAGCTTTCTTT. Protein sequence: CASSFFGTGGTEAFF. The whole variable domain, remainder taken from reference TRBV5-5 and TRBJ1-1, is DAGVTQSPTHLIKTRGQQVTLRCSPISGHKSVSWYQQVLGQGPQFIFQYYEKEERGRGNFPDRFSARQFPNYSSELNVNALLLGDSALYLCASSFFGTGGTEAFFGQGTRLTVV.